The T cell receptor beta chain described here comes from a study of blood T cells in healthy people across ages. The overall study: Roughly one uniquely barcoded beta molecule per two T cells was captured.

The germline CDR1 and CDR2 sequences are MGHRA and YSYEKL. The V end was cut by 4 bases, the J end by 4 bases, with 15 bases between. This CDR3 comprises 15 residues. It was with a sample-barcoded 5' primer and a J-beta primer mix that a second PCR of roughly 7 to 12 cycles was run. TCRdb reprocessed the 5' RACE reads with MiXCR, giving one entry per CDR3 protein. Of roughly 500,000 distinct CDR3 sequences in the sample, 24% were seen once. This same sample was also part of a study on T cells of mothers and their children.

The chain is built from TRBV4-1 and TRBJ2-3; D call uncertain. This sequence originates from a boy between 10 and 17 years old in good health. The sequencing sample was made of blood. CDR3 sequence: CASSRAVTSADTQYF. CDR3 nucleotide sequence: TGCGCCAGCAGCCGCGCTGTAACTTCGGCAGATACGCAGTATTTT.